These 25 T cell receptor beta chains were sequenced from one sample in a study of cytomegalovirus exposure and HLA in healthy donors. 13 Jbeta primers and 60 Vbeta primers were used for the PCR. Assay: immunoSEQ multiplex PCR; the TCRdb copy retains only in-frame clones and omits some. The sample yields about 97,000 clones, around four fifths seen once. The sequenced sample was PBMCs. These receptors were obtained from a man aged 40-55 years in good health and CMV-seronegative.

This clone has more than one count but fewer than ten. This rearrangement joins TRBV28 to TRBJ2-7; D remains ambiguous. CDR3 size: 14 residues. Trimming removed 4 bases from V and 2 bases from J, with 12 bases in between. The V gene's germline CDR1 is MDHEN and CDR2 SYDVKM. CDR3 residues: CASSSGTSPYEQYV. As DNA, the CDR3 is TGTGCCAGCAGTTCAGGTACAAGCCCCTACGAGCAGTACGTC.

V and J are TRBV6-5 and TRBJ1-1; D remains ambiguous. Germline CDR1 is MNHEY and CDR2 is SVGAGI. The germline V and J ends were trimmed by 0 bases and 6 bases, with 8 bases remaining between them. CDR3 size: 13 residues. CDR3 coding DNA: TGTGCCAGCAGTTACTCGACTCGGCCTGAAGCTTTCTTT. The encoded protein is CASSYSTRPEAFF.

This CDR3 reads CASSEAGTGGFYEQYV. The DNA of the CDR3 is TGCGCCAGCAGTGAGGCAGGGACAGGGGGCTTCTACGAGCAGTACGTC. The chain is built from TRBV10-2 and TRBJ2-7; 12 nucleotides match TRBD1. The CDR3 length is 16 residues. With 2 bases clipped from V and 3 bases from J, the junction kept 5 bases outside the gene matches. Germline V gene lookup returns CDR1 WSHSY and CDR2 SAAADI.

The CDR3 DNA follows: TGTGCCAGCAGCCAAGGGGTGAGGAGCACTGAAGCTTTCTTT. Protein product: CASSQGVRSTEAFF. This chain links TRBV14 with TRBJ1-1, with D uncertain. Germline loops: CDR1 SGHDN, CDR2 FVKESK. This CDR3 has 14 residues. V lost 1 base and J lost 4, with 10 bases in between.

The CDR3 protein is CASTVSNQPQHF. CDR3 DNA: TGTGCCAGTACCGTTAGCAATCAGCCCCAGCATTTT. The rearrangement joins TRBV19 to TRBJ1-5; D gene ambiguous. Germline-derived CDR1 and CDR2 are LNHDA and SQIVND (reference sequence). V was shortened by 7 bases and J by 0 bases, with 4 bases between the two germline ends. The CDR3 has 12 residues.

This clone was seen once. V is TRBV28 and J is TRBJ1-1; perhaps TRBD1 as D (5 bases). Germline V CDR1 and CDR2: MDHEN, SYDVKM. The CDR3 is made up of 13 amino acids. V lost 5 bases and J 8 bases, leaving 15 bases between the germline ends. This chain's CDR3 is CASSGRGLIEAFF. Here the CDR3 DNA reads TGTGCCAGCAGTGGTCGGGGACTCATCGAAGCTTTCTTT. Filled out from reference TRBV28 and TRBJ1-1, the complete variable domain reads DVKVTQSSRYLVKRTGEKVFLECVQDMDHENMFWYRQDPGLGLRLIYFSYDVKMKEKGDIPEGYSVSREKKERFSLILESASTNQTSMYLCASSGRGLIEAFFGQGTRLTVV.

The chain is built from TRBV7-2 and TRBJ1-1, with 7 bases matching TRBD1. Germline assignment: CDR1 SGHTA and CDR2 FQGNSA. The length of the CDR3 is 14 residues. The junction had 14 bases not matched to a gene; V was cut back by 8 bases and J by 8 bases. The CDR3 is CASARNRWTGEAFF. The CDR3 coding sequence is TGTGCCAGCGCCCGAAACCGATGGACAGGCGAAGCTTTCTTT.

The rearrangement links TRBV9 to TRBJ1-2; D is possibly TRBD1 (5 bases). V lost 8 bases and J 2 bases, leaving 7 bases between the germline ends. CDR3 length equals 11 residues. Per the germline V gene, CDR1 is SGDLS and CDR2 is YYNGEE. CDR3 loop: CASAGNYGYTF. The CDR3 DNA is TGTGCCAGTGCAGGGAACTATGGCTACACCTTC.

The chain joins TRBV9 to TRBJ2-5, with TRBD1 matching 7 bases. The germline V gene has CDR1 SGDLS and CDR2 YYNGEE. The CDR3 sequence is 16 residues long. Losses at the gene ends were 4 bases for V and 5 bases for J; bases not matched to a gene: 14. The CDR3 spells CASSPRTGVSPETQYF. The CDR3 nucleotides are TGTGCCAGCAGCCCTCGGACAGGCGTCAGTCCGGAGACCCAGTACTTC.

In its sample, this clone was seen once. CDR3 nucleotides: TGTGCCAGCAGTTTAGAGCGGGGGTACACCTTC. It specifies CASSLERGYTF. The rearrangement uses TRBV28 and TRBJ1-2, with TRBD1 as a possible D gene (5 bases). Germline CDR1 is MDHEN and CDR2 is SYDVKM. The CDR3 contains 11 residues. V was cut by 2 bases and J by 11 bases, with 9 bases left in between.

The chain is built from TRBV15 and TRBJ2-1; 8 positions agree with TRBD2. Germline trimming cut 5 bases from V and 9 bases from J; bases unmatched to any gene: 6. Germline V gives CDR1 LNHNV, CDR2 YYDKDF (reference sequence). This CDR3 is 13 amino acids long. Here the CDR3 DNA reads TGTGCCACCAGCCCTCGCCGGGAGGGTGAGCAGTTCTTC. This sequence encodes CATSPRREGEQFF.

The genes are TRBV10-3 and TRBJ2-1; maybe TRBD2 (6 bases). The CDR3 covers 16 residues. CDR1 and CDR2 (germline): ENHRY, SYGVKD. Trimming removed 5 bases at V and 10 bases at J, with 24 bases between. This chain's CDR3 is CAISTTSPKGSGEQFF. The CDR3 DNA is TGTGCCATCAGTACCACCTCACCGAAGGGTAGCGGAGAGCAGTTCTTC.

The gene calls are TRBV19 and TRBJ1-3, with D maybe TRBD1 (5 bases). The germline gives CDR1 LNHDA, CDR2 SQIVND (reference sequence). V lost 6 bases to trimming and J lost 0 bases, with 12 bases between them. CDR3 size: 15 residues. CDR3 sequence: CASRKGEDSGNTIYF. CDR3 DNA sequence: TGTGCCAGTAGAAAAGGGGAGGACTCTGGAAACACCATATATTTT.

The genes are TRBV20-1 and TRBJ1-2; the D is unclear. The CDR3 is 10 amino acids. With 0 bases removed from V and 8 bases from J, the gap between germline ends came to 4 bases. The germline CDR1 and CDR2 sequences are DFQATT and SNEGSKA (reference sequence). CDR3 protein: CSARDRGYTF. CDR3 sequence (DNA): TGCAGTGCTAGAGATCGGGGCTACACCTTC.

The chain is built from TRBV28 and TRBJ1-1; D is unresolved. The germline CDR1 and CDR2 sequences are MDHEN and SYDVKM. CDR3 size: 15 residues. V was cut by 3 bases and J by 0 bases, with 11 bases left in between. The CDR3 nucleotides are TGTGCCAGCAGTTTTGGAGGGTCCGTGAACACTGAAGCTTTCTTT. Protein product: CASSFGGSVNTEAFF.

V usage is TRBV30 and J usage is TRBJ2-7; TRBD2 is a possible D gene (6 bases). V gave up 1 base and J gave up 1 base, with 8 bases separating them. The CDR3 is 13 residues long. Germline lookup yields CDR1 GTSNPN and CDR2 SVGIG (reference sequence). CDR3 coding DNA: TGTGCCTGGAGTGGCGGGGTATCCTACGAGCAGTACTTC. Residues: CAWSGGVSYEQYF.

The chain has TRBV29-1 and TRBJ1-2, with 8 positions matching TRBD1. CDR3 size: 16 residues. Germline loops: CDR1 SQVTM, CDR2 ANQGSEA. The ends lost 3 bases at V and 5 bases at J; junction bases unmatched: 14. CDR3 sequence (DNA): TGCAGCGTTGAGAATCCAGGGGGCTCCGTCCCTTATGGCTACACCTTC. This translates into CSVENPGGSVPYGYTF.

In its sample, this clone was seen once. The chain carries TRBV5-1 and TRBJ2-3; 14 nucleotides agree with TRBD2. The CDR3 has 16 residues. With V trimmed by 4 bases and J by 5 bases, 6 bases remained unmatched. From germline, CDR1 is SGHRS and CDR2 YFSETQ. In DNA form, the CDR3 reads TGCGCCAGCAGCATAGGGACTAGCGGGGGTTTAGATACGCAGTATTTT. Protein sequence: CASSIGTSGGLDTQYF.

This chain joins TRBV7-9 and TRBJ1-2; the D gene is possibly TRBD1 (6 bases). Trimming pared 7 bases from V and 7 bases from J, leaving 16 bases between. Germline V gene lookup returns CDR1 SEHNR and CDR2 FQNEAQ (reference sequence). This CDR3 is 13 amino acids long. The CDR3 sequence is CASNDIQGSGYTF. CDR3 nucleotide sequence: TGTGCCAGCAACGACATACAGGGCTCTGGCTACACCTTC.

About this clone: An end of the junction differs from the germline gene, which may be a read error. Other DNA sequences from this sample encode an identical CDR3 as well. The chain recombines TRBV25-1 with TRBJ1-6, with 10 bases aligning to TRBD1. The germline CDR1 and CDR2 sequences are MGHDK and SYGVNS. The CDR3 spans 14 residues. CDR3 protein: CASSPGTGDSPLHF. In DNA, the CDR3 is TGTGCCAGCAGCCCCGGGACAGGGGATTCCCCCCTCCACTTT.

The chain recombines TRBV5-6 with TRBJ2-1; no clear D. The CDR3 consists of 14 residues. Germline V lookup: CDR1 SGHDT, CDR2 YYEEEE. The V end was cut by 3 bases, the J end by 8 bases, with 15 bases between. The CDR3 DNA is TGTGCCAGCAGCTCCTCTTATTGGTCGGATGAGCAGTTCTTC. Protein product: CASSSSYWSDEQFF.

This clone was observed a few times. The chain uses TRBV11-2 and TRBJ2-2; TRBD2 agrees at 11 bases. The V and J ends lost 3 bases and 7 bases, in that order; junction bases with no gene match: 4. Germline CDR1 SGHAT, CDR2 FQNNGV. This CDR3 region has 15 residues. The CDR3 sequence: CASSFTSGGGGELFF. The CDR3, as DNA: TGTGCCAGCAGCTTTACTAGCGGGGGTGGCGGGGAGCTGTTTTTT.

Worth noting for this clone: The same CDR3 is also encoded by other DNA sequences in this sample. The V gene is TRBV6-1, the J gene TRBJ1-2; D may be TRBD1 (5 bases). V lost 4 bases to trimming and J lost 2 bases, with 8 bases between them. The CDR3 has 13 residues. Germline CDR1 is MNHNS and CDR2 is SASEGT. For the CDR3, the DNA is TGTGCCAGCAGTGTAACAGGAAACTATGGCTACACCTTC. This translates into CASSVTGNYGYTF.

There are a few counts of this clone. The gene calls are TRBV10-3 and TRBJ2-7, with TRBD1 identical over 7 bases. The CDR3 covers 16 residues. Germline values: CDR1 ENHRY, CDR2 SYGVKD. Unmatched junction bases numbered 9, after V lost 0 bases and J lost 4 bases. The CDR3 region is CAISESSTGIAYEQYF. CDR3 nucleotide sequence: TGTGCCATCAGTGAGTCTTCGACAGGGATTGCGTACGAGCAGTACTTC.

The chain links TRBV18 to TRBJ2-1; the D gene is possibly TRBD2 (5 bases). This CDR3 is built from 11 residues. V lost 8 bases to trimming and J lost 9 bases, with 11 bases between them. Germline CDR1 is KGHSH and CDR2 is LQKENI. CDR3 sequence reads: CASPLAGEQFF. CDR3 nucleotide sequence: TGTGCCAGCCCGCTAGCCGGTGAGCAGTTCTTC.